A single sample gave rise to the 22 T cell receptor beta chains below, sequenced in a study of blood T cells in healthy people across ages. A J-beta primer mix and a sample-barcoded 5' primer were used in a second PCR of roughly 7 to 12 cycles. TCRdb reprocessed the 5' RACE reads via MiXCR and lists one record per CDR3 protein. The sample shows 550,000 to 750,000 distinct CDR3 sequences, 20% to 25% of them seen only once. Specimen: blood. These receptors were collected from a man between 70 and 80 years old in good health.

V usage is TRBV7-9 and J usage is TRBJ1-3; D gene uncertain. In germline, CDR1 is SEHNR, CDR2 FQNEAQ (reference sequence). This CDR3 region has 14 residues. V was cut by 10 bases and J by 4 bases, with 17 bases left in between. CDR3 nucleotide sequence: TGTGCCACCCCCTCGGGTACCTCAGGAAACACCATATATTTT. It translates to CATPSGTSGNTIYF.

This clonotype was counted only a few times. One end of the junction is discordant with germline, which a read error may explain. The V call is TRBV2, the J call TRBJ2-7; D remains unclear. This CDR3 comprises 10 residues. Germline assignment: CDR1 SNHLY and CDR2 FYNNEI. The CDR3 region has the DNA TGTGCCAGCAGTGAAAACGAGCAGCACTTC. Its translation is CASSENEQHF.

In this sample, this clonotype turned up many times. A read error may account for a junction end that differs from germline. V usage is TRBV20-1 and J usage is TRBJ2-7, with D perhaps assigned TRBD1 or TRBD2 (5 bases each). The CDR3 contains 13 residues. CDR1 and CDR2 (germline): DFQATT, SNEGSKA (reference sequence). The CDR3 spells CSASKQDSFEQYF. The CDR3 region has the DNA TGCAGTGCTAGTAAACAGGACTCCTTCGAGCAGTACTTC.

The chain is built from TRBV27 and TRBJ2-1; D is uncertain. The V end lost 8 bases, the J end lost 4 bases, and 18 bases lay between the germline ends. Per germline, CDR1 MNHEY and CDR2 SMNVEV (reference sequence). CDR3 length: 15 amino acids. CDR3 nucleotides: TGTGCCAGCGGCCCAGTCGGCCTTGGATACAATGAGCAGTTCTTC. It yields the protein CASGPVGLGYNEQFF.

This clonotype was seen ten or more times. V gene TRBV4-1 combines with J gene TRBJ1-5; D uncertain. The germline V gene has CDR1 MGHRA and CDR2 YSYEKL. The CDR3 contains 15 residues. The V and J ends lost 0 bases and 0 bases respectively, with 6 bases between them. CDR3 sequence: CASSQDRSSNQPQHF. CDR3 nucleotides: TGCGCCAGCAGCCAAGATAGGAGTAGCAATCAGCCCCAGCATTTT.

This sequence joins TRBV2 and TRBJ2-2; D is undetermined. The CDR3 sequence is 12 residues long. V was cut by 5 bases and J by 7 bases, with 8 bases left in between. The germline V gene has CDR1 SNHLY and CDR2 FYNNEI. CDR3 coding DNA: TGTGCCAGCAGTTGGTTCAACGGGGAGCTGTTTTTT. Translated: CASSWFNGELFF.

The chain links TRBV27 to TRBJ2-7; D not certain. This CDR3 spans 16 amino acids. Germline lookup yields CDR1 MNHEY and CDR2 SMNVEV (reference sequence). Trimming took off 5 bases at V and 1 base at J, with 18 bases between the two ends. CDR3 bases: TGTGCCAGCAGTGGCGGAGACGGGCAAAGATCCTACGAGCAGTACTTC. This translates into CASSGGDGQRSYEQYF.

This clonotype has only a few counts. The chain is built from TRBV7-6 and TRBJ1-4; D is unresolved. Trimming removed 3 bases at V and 4 bases at J, with 6 bases between. CDR1 SGHVS and CDR2 FNYEAQ come from the germline V gene. This CDR3 is 13 amino acids long. CDR3 in DNA: TGTGCCAGCAGCTTGAGGCTTAATGAAAAACTGTTTTTT. Its protein product is CASSLRLNEKLFF.

The rearrangement joins TRBV7-2 to TRBJ2-3; a possible D gene is TRBD2 (5 bases). Germline values: CDR1 SGHTA, CDR2 FQGNSA. This CDR3 has 15 amino acids. V was cut by 4 bases and J by 0 bases, with 11 bases left in between. In DNA, the CDR3 is TGTGCCAGCAGCTCTTCGCGGGTTAGCACAGATACGCAGTATTTT. Its protein is CASSSSRVSTDTQYF.

J is TRBJ2-5 and V is TRBV25-1; TRBD2 is a possible D gene (5 bases). The DNA end lines up better with TRBJ2-1; the J call may be wrong. The CDR3 consists of 13 residues. Germline V gene data show CDR1 as MGHDK and CDR2 as SYGVNS. DNA for the CDR3: TGTGCCAGCAGCGGACCGGGGTACAATGAGCAGTTCTTC. Protein: CASSGPGYNEQFF.

This clonotype was counted only a few times. The rearrangement uses TRBV2 and TRBJ2-5; 13 bases fit TRBD2. V lost 4 bases, J lost 10 bases, and 6 bases stayed unmatched. The germline V gene has CDR1 SNHLY and CDR2 FYNNEI. This CDR3 is built from 14 residues. CDR3 in amino acids: CASSVTSGRTNQYF. CDR3 bases: TGTGCCAGCAGTGTGACTAGCGGGAGGACTAACCAGTACTTC.

The CDR3 loop is CATSRGRTSGDTDTQYF. The CDR3 bases are TGTGCCACCAGCAGAGGCAGGACTAGCGGTGACACAGATACGCAGTATTTT. The chain links TRBV15 to TRBJ2-3; 10 bases fit TRBD2. The CDR3 covers 17 residues. Trimming at V came to 1 base and at J to 2 bases, leaving 6 bases not matched to a gene. CDR1 is LNHNV and CDR2 is YYDKDF in the germline V gene (reference sequence).

In its sample, this clonotype was seen a few times. The chain links TRBV5-1 to TRBJ2-1; TRBD2 is a possible D gene (6 bases). Between the trimmed V and J ends, which lost 2 bases and 6 bases, there was a span of 15 bases. CDR1 is SGHRS and CDR2 is YFSETQ in the germline V gene. There are 15 residues in the CDR3. The CDR3: CASSFNGGMVNEQFF. Here the CDR3 DNA reads TGCGCCAGCAGCTTCAACGGCGGGATGGTCAATGAGCAGTTCTTC.

The V call is TRBV4-1, the J call TRBJ2-1; a possible D gene is TRBD2 (6 bases). Deletions cut 4 bases from V and 6 bases from J, with 16 bases between. Germline-derived CDR1 and CDR2 are MGHRA and YSYEKL. This CDR3 contains 15 residues. CDR3 DNA: TGCGCCAGCAGCCGAGTACAGACCGGGGGCAATGAGCAGTTCTTC. Its translation: CASSRVQTGGNEQFF.

This clonotype was observed a handful of times. V gene TRBV12-3 or TRBV12-4 combines with J gene TRBJ2-7; tentatively, D is TRBD2 (6 bases). The V end lost 4 bases, the J end lost 5 bases, and 15 bases lay between the germline ends. CDR3 length: 14 residues. This CDR3 reads CASSYRGSSHEQYF. CDR3 DNA: TGTGCCAGCAGTTACCGGGGGAGTAGCCACGAGCAGTACTTC.

This clonotype was counted between two and nine times. The chain has TRBV27 and TRBJ2-1; 10 positions match TRBD1. V was clipped by 3 bases and J by 6 bases; unmatched bases: 2. CDR3 length equals 14 residues. Germline-derived CDR1 and CDR2 are MNHEY and SMNVEV (reference sequence). CDR3 in amino acids: CASSFGTGVNEQFF. DNA of the CDR3: TGTGCCAGCAGTTTTGGGACAGGGGTCAATGAGCAGTTCTTC.

Concerning this clonotype itself: The junction departs from the called germline gene at one end, perhaps through a read error. This chain's CDR3 is CSATVVRQEAQYF. The CDR3 bases are TGCAGTGCTACCGTCGTAAGACAAGAGGCCCAGTACTTC. V is TRBV20-1 and J is TRBJ2-5; D is unclear. Germline assignment: CDR1 DFQATT and CDR2 SNEGSKA (reference sequence). This CDR3 has 13 residues.

This clonotype has only a few counts. This sequence joins TRBV9 and TRBJ1-6, with no clear D. Trimming left V 2 bases short and J 3 bases short, with 9 bases between. Germline CDR1 and CDR2: SGDLS and YYNGEE. This CDR3 has 15 residues. The CDR3 nucleotides read TGTGCCAGCAGCGTCGGAGGTCTCTATAATTCACCCCTCCACTTT. Translation: CASSVGGLYNSPLHF.

This clonotype was seen at least ten times. V gene TRBV28 combines with J gene TRBJ2-5; TRBD1 matches at 12 bases. The DNA end is a closer match to TRBJ2-1, so the J assignment may be wrong. The V gene's germline CDR1 is MDHEN and CDR2 SYDVKM. The CDR3 covers 16 residues. CDR3: CASRKPGQGARNEQFF. In DNA, the CDR3 is TGTGCCAGCCGAAAACCGGGACAGGGGGCGCGCAATGAGCAGTTCTTC.

V gene TRBV6-5 combines with J gene TRBJ2-2; weak D call: TRBD2 (5 bases). This CDR3 has 16 residues. Germline values: CDR1 MNHEY, CDR2 SVGAGI. The V end was cut by 2 bases, the J end by 0 bases, with 10 bases between. In DNA, the CDR3 is TGTGCCAGCAGTTACAGCGGCGCAACGAACACCGGGGAGCTGTTTTTT. This gives the protein CASSYSGATNTGELFF.

The chain uses TRBV3-1 and TRBJ2-5; perhaps TRBD2 as D (6 bases). V gave up 5 bases and J gave up 4 bases, with 17 bases separating them. This CDR3 region has 15 residues. The germline CDR1 and CDR2 sequences are LGHDT and YNNKEL (reference sequence). The CDR3 sequence is CASSGGRTTPETQYF. The CDR3 nucleotides are TGTGCCAGCAGCGGAGGAAGGACTACCCCAGAGACCCAGTACTTC.

J is TRBJ2-1 and V is TRBV5-1; D is uncertain. This CDR3 has 15 residues. The ends were cut back, 4 bases at V and 3 bases at J, with 14 bases in the middle. Germline-derived CDR1 and CDR2 are SGHRS and YFSETQ. The CDR3 here is CASSLVGEFYNEQFF. The CDR3 DNA reads as TGCGCCAGCAGCCTCGTTGGAGAGTTCTACAATGAGCAGTTCTTC.